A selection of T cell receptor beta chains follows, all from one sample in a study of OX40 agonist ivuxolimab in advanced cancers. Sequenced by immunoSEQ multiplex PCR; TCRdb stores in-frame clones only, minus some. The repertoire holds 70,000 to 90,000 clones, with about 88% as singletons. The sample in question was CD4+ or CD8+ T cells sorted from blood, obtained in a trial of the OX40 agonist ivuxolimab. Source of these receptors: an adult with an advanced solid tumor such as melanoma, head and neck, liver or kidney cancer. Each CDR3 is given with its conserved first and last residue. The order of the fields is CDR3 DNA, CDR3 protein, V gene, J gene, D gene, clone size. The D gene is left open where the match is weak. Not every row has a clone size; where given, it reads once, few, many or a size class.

TGTGCCAGCAGCTTTGGGGTCGGGCGAGAGAGCTCCTACGAGCAGTACTTC	CASSFGVGRESSYEQYF	TRBV5-8	TRBJ2-7	-	-
TGCGCCAGCAGCTTCGGGATAGGCGGGAGGGAGACCCAGTACTTC	CASSFGIGGRETQYF	TRBV5-1	TRBJ2-5	TRBD2	once
TGCGCCAGCAGCCAAGTTCCGGGACTAGCGCAAGAGACCCAGTACTTC	CASSQVPGLAQETQYF	TRBV4-1	TRBJ2-5	TRBD2	-
TGCGCCAGCGGCCCCACGGACGAGCAGTACTTC	CASGPTDEQYF	TRBV5-1	TRBJ2-7	-	-
TGTGCCAGCAGTTTTAGCGAAAGAAACTACAATGAGCAGTTCTTC	CASSFSERNYNEQFF	TRBV27	TRBJ2-1	-	-
TGTGCCAGCAGTGGAGGACAGGGGTATTACGAGCAGTACTTC	CASSGGQGYYEQYF	TRBV2	TRBJ2-7	TRBD1	-
TGTGCCAGCACCCGATCTCCCACAGGGGAAGCTGAAGCTTTCTTT	CASTRSPTGEAEAFF	TRBV2	TRBJ1-1	TRBD1	-
TGTGCCAGCAGTTACACCCTCCAAGCTAACTATGGCTACACCTTC	CASSYTLQANYGYTF	TRBV6-5	TRBJ1-2	-	-
TGTGCCAGCAGCTTACCGGGGGATAGCCTATACAATGAGCAGTTCTTC	CASSLPGDSLYNEQFF	TRBV5-5	TRBJ2-1	-	-
TGTGCCAGCAGTTCCGTGAGTAGGTTCGGTGAAGCTTTCTTT	CASSSVSRFGEAFF	TRBV27	TRBJ1-1	-	-
TGTGCCAGCAGTGAAGAGGGGACAGGGAGCGAAAAACTGTTTTTT	CASSEEGTGSEKLFF	TRBV6-1	TRBJ1-4	TRBD1	-
TGCAGCGTTGGACTAGCGGCGGACTACGAGCAGTACTTC	CSVGLAADYEQYF	TRBV29-1	TRBJ2-7	TRBD2	-
TGTGCCAGCAGCGAAACAGGGGCGACTGCCTACGAGCAGTACTTC	CASSETGATAYEQYF	TRBV4-2	TRBJ2-7	TRBD1	once
TGTGCCAGCAGTGACCAGGGATCTTATGGCTACACCTTC	CASSDQGSYGYTF	TRBV25-1	TRBJ1-2	-	-
TGTGCCAGCTCACCATCCACGCCTACGCAGTATTTT	CASSPSTPTQYF	TRBV18	TRBJ2-3	-	-
TGTGCCAGCAGCTTGGCCAGCGGGAGTCTCTACGAGCAGTACTTC	CASSLASGSLYEQYF	TRBV5-4	TRBJ2-7	TRBD2	-
TGTGCCAGCAGCTTCGGGTCTAGCGGGAATCAAGAGACCCAGTACTTC	CASSFGSSGNQETQYF	TRBV5-4	TRBJ2-5	TRBD2	-
TGTGCCAGCAGCATTAGCGGGAACACCGGGGAGCTGTTTTTT	CASSISGNTGELFF	TRBV11-3	TRBJ2-2	-	-
TGTGCCAGCAGCGTAGGTCCAGGGGCCTACGAGCAGTACTTC	CASSVGPGAYEQYF	TRBV9	TRBJ2-7	-	-
TGTGCCAGCAGCCGAACTCCTAGCGGGATGGGAGATACGCAGTATTTT	CASSRTPSGMGDTQYF	TRBV9	TRBJ2-3	TRBD2	-
TGTGCCAGCAGTACCAACAGGAACTTGAGAGAGACCCAGTACTTC	CASSTNRNLRETQYF	TRBV6-5	TRBJ2-5	-	-
TGTGCCAGCACCAAGAGGACAGGGGTGTACGAGCAGTACTTC	CASTKRTGVYEQYF	TRBV27	TRBJ2-7	TRBD1	-
TGTGCCAGCAGCCCAACTAGCGGGAGGTACAATGAGCAGTTCTTC	CASSPTSGRYNEQFF	TRBV25-1	TRBJ2-1	TRBD2	-
TGTGCCAGCAGCTTTAGCGGGGCGGCAGATACGCAGTATTTT	CASSFSGAADTQYF	TRBV7-3	TRBJ2-3	TRBD2	-
TGTGCCAGCAGCTTCCGTGGAGGGACGACTCAGCCCCAGCATTTT	CASSFRGGTTQPQHF	TRBV7-8	TRBJ1-5	-	once
TGTGCCAGCCGGACGCGATCAACTAATGAAAAACTGTTTTTT	CASRTRSTNEKLFF	TRBV6-1	TRBJ1-4	-	-
TGCGCCAGCAGCTTGTATCAAGTTGGACGGTCCGGAGGGGGATACGAGCAGTACTTC	CASSLYQVGRSGGGYEQYF	TRBV5-1	TRBJ2-7	-	-
TGTGCCAGCAGTGTTTTTAGAAATGAAAAACTGTTTTTT	CASSVFRNEKLFF	TRBV2	TRBJ1-4	-	-
TGTGCCTGGAGTTGGGCGGGAGGGGTCCACGAGCAGTACTTC	CAWSWAGGVHEQYF	TRBV30	TRBJ2-7	TRBD2	-